A single sample gave rise to the 4 T cell receptor beta chains below, sequenced in a study of blood T cell repertoires in COVID-19. Using immunoSEQ multiplex PCR, the repertoire was profiled, and TCRdb retains in-frame clones only, with some absent. The data hold 200,000 to 300,000 clones, with 85% to 90% observed a single time. The sample taken for sequencing was peripheral blood. The origin of the receptors is an elderly man with acute or convalescent COVID-19.

J is TRBJ2-7 and V is TRBV6-2 or TRBV6-3, with no clear D. The germline CDR1 and CDR2 sequences are MNHEY and SVGEGT. V shed 2 bases and J shed 2 bases, with 4 bases lying between them. The CDR3 runs 12 residues. The CDR3 nucleotides are TGTGCCAGCAGTTACATAACCTACGAGCAGTACTTC. This translates into CASSYITYEQYF.

The sample holds one count of this clone. This chain connects TRBV7-2 to TRBJ1-4, with no clear D. Deletions cut 7 bases from V and 12 bases from J, with 15 bases between. The CDR3 runs 12 residues. From germline, CDR1 is SGHTA and CDR2 FQGNSA. Here the CDR3 reads CASTSQHEELFF. CDR3 coding DNA: TGTGCCAGCACTTCCCAACATGAGGAACTGTTTTTT.

This clone showed up just a few times. The chain uses TRBV25-1 and TRBJ1-6, with D perhaps matching TRBD1 (5 bases). CDR1 is MGHDK and CDR2 is SYGVNS in the germline V gene. V was pared by 3 bases and J by 8 bases, with 8 bases between. The CDR3 loop spans 13 amino acids. The CDR3 nucleotides are TGTGCCAGCAGTGACGGCAGGGATTCACCCCTCCACTTT. It codes for CASSDGRDSPLHF.

The table lists this clone with a count of one. V gene TRBV29-1 combines with J gene TRBJ2-3, with D hard to call. The CDR3 has 17 amino acids. Germline lookup yields CDR1 SQVTM and CDR2 ANQGSEA. The germline V and J ends were trimmed by 0 bases and 0 bases, with 16 bases remaining between them. CDR3 in amino acids: CSVEDICQFCSTDTQYF. For the CDR3, the DNA is TGCAGCGTTGAAGATATTTGCCAGTTCTGTAGCACAGATACGCAGTATTTT.